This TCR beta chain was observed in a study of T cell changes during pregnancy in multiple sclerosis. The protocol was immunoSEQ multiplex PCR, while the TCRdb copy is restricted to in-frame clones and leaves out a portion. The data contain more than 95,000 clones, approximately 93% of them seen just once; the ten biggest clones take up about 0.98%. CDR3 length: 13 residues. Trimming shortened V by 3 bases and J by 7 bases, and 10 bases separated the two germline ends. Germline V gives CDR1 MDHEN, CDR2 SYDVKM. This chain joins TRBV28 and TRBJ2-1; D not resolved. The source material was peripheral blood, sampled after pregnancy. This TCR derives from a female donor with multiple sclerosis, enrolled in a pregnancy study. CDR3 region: CASSLGSLNEQFF. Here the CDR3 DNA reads TGTGCCAGCAGTTTGGGCAGTCTTAATGAGCAGTTCTTC.